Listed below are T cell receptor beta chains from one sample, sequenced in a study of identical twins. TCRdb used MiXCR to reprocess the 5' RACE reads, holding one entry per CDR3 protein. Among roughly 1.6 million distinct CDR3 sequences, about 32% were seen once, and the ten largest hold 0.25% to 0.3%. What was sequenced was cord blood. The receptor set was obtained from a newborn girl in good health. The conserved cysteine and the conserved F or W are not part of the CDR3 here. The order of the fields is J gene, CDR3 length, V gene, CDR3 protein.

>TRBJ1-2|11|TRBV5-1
ASSLSREVDYT
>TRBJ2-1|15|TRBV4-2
ASSQLGLAISYNEQF
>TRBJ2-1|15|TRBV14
ASSPATSGSSYNEQF
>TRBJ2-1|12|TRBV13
ASSPGTALHEQF
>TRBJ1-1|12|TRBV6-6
ASSYGERGTEAF
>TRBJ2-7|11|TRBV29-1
SVVETQGSEQY
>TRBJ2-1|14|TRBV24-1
ATSEALAGGPNEQF
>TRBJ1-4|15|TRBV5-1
ASSLMGQTITNEKLF
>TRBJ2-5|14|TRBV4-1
ASSQGALADQETQY
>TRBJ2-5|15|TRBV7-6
ASSPLGLAGVQETQY
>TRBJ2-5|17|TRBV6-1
ASSERDRGRAQLYNEQY
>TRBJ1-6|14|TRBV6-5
ASSYSAGSYNSPLH
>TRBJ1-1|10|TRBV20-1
SASHTFGEAF
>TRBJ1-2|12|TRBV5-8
ASSRDREYYGYT
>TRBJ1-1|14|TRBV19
ASSILPRYLNTEAF
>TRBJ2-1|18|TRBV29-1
SGDFLFAVASGGAWREQF
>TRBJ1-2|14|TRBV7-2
ASSLSTGGTNYGYT
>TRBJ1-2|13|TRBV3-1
ASSPSPRGGYGYT
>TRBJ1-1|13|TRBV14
ASSKQGAAATEAF
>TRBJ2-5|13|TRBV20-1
SAREYSGVQETQY
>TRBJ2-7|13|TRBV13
ASSSPSGGPYEQY
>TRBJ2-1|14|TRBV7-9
ASSLIGRDLRNEQF
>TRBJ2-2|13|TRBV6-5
ASSQDRVHTGELF
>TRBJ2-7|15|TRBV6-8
ASSTRDRTGVHYEQY
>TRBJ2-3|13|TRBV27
ASGFSSGGADTQY
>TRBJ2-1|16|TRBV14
ASSQDTVTWSSYNEQF
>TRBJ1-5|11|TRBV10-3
ASRRNSNQPQH
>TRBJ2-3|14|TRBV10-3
AISESSGGAHDTQY
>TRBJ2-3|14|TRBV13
ASSLEAGRSTDTQY
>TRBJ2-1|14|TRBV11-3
ASTGSGTFDYNEQF
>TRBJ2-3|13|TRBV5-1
ASSLVLASTDTQY
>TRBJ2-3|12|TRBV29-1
IVERGRGTDTQY
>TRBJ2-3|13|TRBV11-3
ASSSGRLSTDTQY
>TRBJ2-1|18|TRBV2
ASTTRRPGGLESSSNEQF
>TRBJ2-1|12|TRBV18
ASSKDRAYNEQF
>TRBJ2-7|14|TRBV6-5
ASSYSSFIQSYEQY
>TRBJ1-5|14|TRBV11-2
ASSLDLGQGNQPQH
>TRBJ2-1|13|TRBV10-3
AISVSSGPYNEQF
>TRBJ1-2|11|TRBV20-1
SAIRDRVYGYT
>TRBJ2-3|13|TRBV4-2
ASSQDSGDTDTQY
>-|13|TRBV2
ASSEHQQGTYEQY
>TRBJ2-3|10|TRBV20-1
SAYSGTDTQY
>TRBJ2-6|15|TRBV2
ASRGLADLSGANVLT
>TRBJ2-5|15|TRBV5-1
ASSLPGLAGAQETQY
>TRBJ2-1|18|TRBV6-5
ASSYSGGLGLAGGHNEQF
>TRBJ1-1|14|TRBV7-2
ASSLVGGQTYTEAF
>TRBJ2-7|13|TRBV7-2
ASSAQGALNYEQY
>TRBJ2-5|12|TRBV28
ASTLGQTQETQY
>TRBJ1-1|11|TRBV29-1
SVDLNRNTEAF
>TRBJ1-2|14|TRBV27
ASSFLTSGTGNGYT
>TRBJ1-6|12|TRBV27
ASSLYGLNSPLH
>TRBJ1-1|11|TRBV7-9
ASSLQGRGEAF
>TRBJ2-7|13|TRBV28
AVGQAKLPPYEQY
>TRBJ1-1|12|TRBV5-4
AGSLGGMNTEAF
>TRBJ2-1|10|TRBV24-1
ATSDLMRAQF
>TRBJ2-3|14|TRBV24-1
ATSDMRRTSTDTQY
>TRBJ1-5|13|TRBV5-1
ASSLEGREHQPQH